This is a list of T cell receptor beta chains from one sample in a study of human thymus T cells. Assay: immunoSEQ multiplex PCR; the TCRdb copy retains only in-frame clones and omits some. Here the sample spans tens of thousands of clones, approximately 97% being singletons. Sequenced sample: thymus tissue. The origin of the receptors is a boy less than two years old with a congenital heart defect but otherwise immunologically healthy. Each CDR3 is given with its conserved first and last residue. Fields, in order: V gene, D gene, clone size, J gene, CDR3 DNA, CDR3 protein. A D gene is named only where the DNA matches it firmly. The listing skips clone size in some rows; elsewhere it reads once, few, many or a size class.

>TRBV4-1|.|.|TRBJ1-6
TGCGCCAGCAGCCAAGACTTAGGGAGCGGGAATTCACCCCTCCACTTT
CASSQDLGSGNSPLHF
>TRBV5-1|.|.|TRBJ2-1
TGCGCCAGCAGCTTGAAACACGAGCAGTTCTTC
CASSLKHEQFF
>TRBV7-2|TRBD1|.|TRBJ2-2
TGTGCCAGCAGCTGTGGGCGAGGGGGCGGCACCGGGGAGCTGTTTTTT
CASSCGRGGGTGELFF
>TRBV7-3|.|.|TRBJ1-2
TGTGCCAGCAGCTTAAATGGAGGGGACTACTATGGCTACACCTTC
CASSLNGGDYYGYTF
>TRBV5-1|.|.|TRBJ1-1
TGCGCCAGCAGCTTGGGTAGCAGGGCTTTGAACACTGAAGCTTTCTTT
CASSLGSRALNTEAFF
>TRBV6-5|.|.|TRBJ1-2
TGTGCCAGCAGTTACGGTCAGGAGTATTATGGCTACACCTTC
CASSYGQEYYGYTF
>TRBV5-4|TRBD2|.|TRBJ2-1
TGTGCCAGCAGCTTGGGCGGTAGCGGGGCGCGGTACAATGAGCAGTTCTTC
CASSLGGSGARYNEQFF
>TRBV9|.|.|TRBJ2-5
TGTGCCAGCAGCGCCGGAGTGACAGTAGCAGAGACCCAGTACTTC
CASSAGVTVAETQYF
>TRBV4-1|.|.|TRBJ2-7
TGCGCCAGCAGCCAAGATCATCGGAGAAGGAGTTACGAGCAGTACTTC
CASSQDHRRRSYEQYF
>TRBV7-2|.|.|TRBJ2-1
TGTGCCAGCAGCTTAGGTCGGCTCCTCTACAATGAGCAGTTCTTC
CASSLGRLLYNEQFF
>TRBV19|.|.|TRBJ2-7
TGTGCCAGTAGTTTCCGGGACTCCCGCTCCTACGAGCAGTACTTC
CASSFRDSRSYEQYF
>TRBV11-2|TRBD2|.|TRBJ2-1
TGTGCCAGCAGCAGACTAGCGGGAGGCCCCTACAATGAGCAGTTCTTC
CASSRLAGGPYNEQFF
>TRBV25-1|.|.|TRBJ2-7
TGTGCCAGCAGTGGCCACAGGGGGCGGGGGGCGGACGAGCAGTACTTC
CASSGHRGRGADEQYF
>TRBV6-1|.|once|TRBJ2-2
TGTGCCAGCAGTGAAGAAGGGGCTAAGGGGAACACCGGGGAGCTGTTTTTT
CASSEEGAKGNTGELFF
>TRBV14|.|.|TRBJ2-3
TGTGCCAGCAGCCAAGAGGTGTCCAGGCTAAGCACAGATACGCAGTATTTT
CASSQEVSRLSTDTQYF
>TRBV19|.|.|TRBJ1-2
TGTGCCAGTAACCCGCGAGGGACACCCGACAACTATGGCTACACCTTC
CASNPRGTPDNYGYTF
>TRBV27|.|once|TRBJ1-6
TGTGCCAGCAGCCACGTTATTAATGCCCTCTCCTATAATTCACCCCTCCACTTT
CASSHVINALSYNSPLHF
>TRBV6-1|TRBD2|.|TRBJ2-2
TGTGCCAGCAGTGAAGCGATCTCACGGCGGGAGGGCCACACCGGGGAGCTGTTTTTT
CASSEAISRREGHTGELFF
>TRBV19|.|.|TRBJ1-1
TGTGCCAGTAGTATCCCAGGGCGGAGCACTGAAGCTTTCTTT
CASSIPGRSTEAFF
>TRBV7-2|.|.|TRBJ2-4
TGTGCCTCCGTGGCCAAAAACATTCAGTACTTC
CASVAKNIQYF
>TRBV12-5|TRBD1|.|TRBJ1-2
TGTGCTAGTGGTTTGGTACGCGGGACAGGGGAGGTCGGACGGGGCTACACCTTC
CASGLVRGTGEVGRGYTF
>TRBV15|.|.|TRBJ2-5
TGTGCCACCAGCAGAGAGGTGAGGGAAGAGACCCAGTACTTC
CATSREVREETQYF
>TRBV7-9|.|.|TRBJ1-2
TGTGCCAGCAGCTTAGTAGCCGGGAGTAACTATGGCTACACCTTC
CASSLVAGSNYGYTF
>TRBV4-3|TRBD2|.|TRBJ2-7
TGCGCCAGCAGCCAAAACTCCCTAGCGGTGTATCACGAGCAGTACTTC
CASSQNSLAVYHEQYF
>TRBV7-2|.|.|TRBJ1-4
TGTGCCAGCAGCTTAGTTTCAAGTTCCAGGGCGGACGAAAAACTGTTTTTT
CASSLVSSSRADEKLFF
>TRBV11-3|.|.|TRBJ2-6
TGTGCCAGCAGCTCCGACTTAACTAGCCGGGTTGGTTCGGCCAACGTCCTGACTTTC
CASSSDLTSRVGSANVLTF
>TRBV6-1|TRBD2|.|TRBJ2-7
TGTGCCAGCAGTGAAGGACTAGCCAAAACTAACGAGCAGTACTTC
CASSEGLAKTNEQYF
>TRBV6-4|TRBD2|.|TRBJ2-1
TGTGCCAGCAGGGCTAGCGGGGGGCCCGGGAATGAGCAGTTCTTC
CASRASGGPGNEQFF
>TRBV28|.|.|TRBJ2-5
TGTGCCAGCAGTTTTGGGGGGGGCCAGTTAATCTCAGGGACCCAGTACTTC
CASSFGGGQLISGTQYF
>TRBV15|.|.|TRBJ2-1
TGTGCCACCAGCAGAGATGGACGGAACAATGAGCAGTTCTTC
CATSRDGRNNEQFF
>TRBV4-3|TRBD1|.|TRBJ1-1
TGCGCCAGCAGCCAAGGCCTCAACCGGGACAGAGAAGCTTTCTTT
CASSQGLNRDREAFF
>TRBV5-1|.|once|TRBJ2-5
TGCGCCAGCAGTTCCTCCGGCTGCCAGTACTTC
CASSSSGCQYF
>TRBV10-1|.|.|TRBJ2-7
TGCGCCAGCAGTGAGTCGAAACAGGGTACCTACGAGCAGTACTTC
CASSESKQGTYEQYF